This T cell receptor (beta chain) was observed in a study of cytomegalovirus exposure and HLA in healthy donors. There are a few counts of this clone. Its antigen is unidentified. Overall study results and limits: A later analysis linked a missense variant in DCLRE1C to the trimming of TCR beta V and J genes.

The V gene end was trimmed by 5 bases and the J gene end by 6 bases; junction bases not matched to a gene: 11. The CDR3 sequence is 15 residues long. CDR1 is MGHDK, CDR2 SYGVNS, per germline. The PCR contained 60 Vbeta and 13 Jbeta primers. Assay: immunoSEQ multiplex PCR; the TCRdb copy retains only in-frame clones and omits some. The sample contains around 150,000 clones, about four fifths of which appear only once. The sequence derives from a human donor in good health. Sequencing used PBMCs. V and J are TRBV25-1 and TRBJ1-1; 8 bases line up with TRBD1. This CDR3 is CASSRGRDRYPEAFF. Written as DNA, the CDR3 is TGTGCCAGCAGTAGGGGACGGGACAGGTACCCTGAAGCTTTCTTT. Based on the CDR3 plus reference TRBV25-1 and TRBJ1-1, the full variable domain is EADIYQTPRYLVIGTGKKITLECSQTMGHDKMYWYQQDPGMELHLIHYSYGVNSTEKGDLSSESTVSRIRTEHFPLTLESARPSHTSQYLCASSRGRDRYPEAFFGQGTRLTVV.